Detailed here is one TCR beta chain. Its antigen specificity is not known. Base qualities are missing; no much larger clone stands one base away. This sample stems from a study of OX40 agonist ivuxolimab in advanced cancers. About the study as a whole: Ivuxolimab, which targeted the costimulatory receptor OX40 (CD134), was an agonistic, fully human IgG2 monoclonal antibody. Of the approximately 50 dose-escalation patients, hepatocellular carcinoma was present in approximately 20, melanoma in about 15, renal cell carcinoma in 9 and head and neck cancer in 9. The paper reports the monotherapy dose-escalation portion (N of about 50 patients) of the phase I ivuxolimab trial. Partial responses occurred in three dose-escalation patients: two with cutaneous melanoma and one with hepatocellular carcinoma. Prior anti-PD-1, anti-PD-L1 or anti-CTLA-4 therapy was permitted, and less than 45% of dose-escalation patients had received checkpoint inhibitors. In the dose-escalation cohort, nearly 85% of patients were male, and the mean age was approximately 60 years with a range of about 23 to 79. The purpose of peripheral TCRbeta sequencing was to test whether ivuxolimab changed TCR sequence diversity and led to clonal T-cell expansion. Intravenous ivuxolimab was administered to patients every 2 weeks at six dose levels: 0.01, 0.1, 0.3, 1.5, 3 and 10 mg/kg.

Based on the germline V gene, the CDR1 and CDR2 sequences are SGHRS and YFSETQ. V and J are truncated by 0 bases and 2 bases respectively, leaving an intervening sequence of 11 bases. Reading from cysteine to phenylalanine, the CDR3 counts 15 amino acids. Of all the DNA, just the CDR3 is kept, 45 bases in frame from base 1. For sequencing of the TCRbeta CDR3 region, genomic DNA was extracted from the sorted cells. The immunoSEQ Assay was used to sequence the TCRbeta CDR3 regions. The table comes from immuneACCESS by way of TCRdb, which keeps in-frame sequences with V and J called. Part of the clones is missing from these tables; in studies checked, under half for an unresolved V gene and the rest for unknown reasons. This sample holds roughly 77,000 clones; 75% to 90% were observed only once. The ten largest clones represent less than 2.5% of the sample. Patients with a history of autoimmune disease or receiving systemic immunosuppression were excluded from the trial. In every dose cohort, peripheral blood was drawn for TCR sequencing at baseline, cycle 4 day 1, and cycle 7 day 1. Samples came from an open-label, multicenter, first-in-human phase I dose-escalation trial of ivuxolimab. Adults with locally advanced or metastatic melanoma, renal cell, hepatocellular, or head and neck squamous cell carcinoma were enrolled in the trial. Before TCR sequencing, CD4+ T cells and CD8+ T cells were sorted from peripheral blood as separate populations.

What the research found in general, with its limitations: On average, CD8+ T cells showed more expanded clones than CD4+ T cells after ivuxolimab. Partial responders in the 0.1-3.0 mg/kg groups had among the lowest normalized peripheral clonal expansion, especially among CD8+ T cells. The antigen specificity of the peripheral T cells that underwent clonal expansion was not determined. At doses from 0.1 to 3.0 mg/kg, clonal expansion was seen in both CD4+ and CD8+ blood T cells between baseline and week 6. Low levels of normalized T-cell clonal expansion were also shown by some nonresponding patients.

The rearrangement combines TRBV5-1 with TRBJ2-5, with an unclear D gene assignment. The input for sequencing was CD4+ or CD8+ T cells sorted from blood, taken in a trial of the OX40 agonist ivuxolimab. This clonotype was sampled from an adult with an advanced solid tumor such as melanoma, head and neck, liver or kidney cancer. The DNA is TGCGCCAGCAGCTTGGAACCCGGCATGCAAGAGACCCAGTACTTC. Its product reads: CASSLEPGMQETQYF. With all but the CDR3 taken from the reference TRBV5-1 and TRBJ2-5 genes, the full variable domain is: KAGVTQTPRYLIKTRGQQVTLSCSPISGHRSVSWYQQTPGQGLQFLFEYFSETQRNKGNFPGRFSGRQFSNSRSEMNVSTLELGDSALYLCASSLEPGMQETQYFGPGTRLLVL.